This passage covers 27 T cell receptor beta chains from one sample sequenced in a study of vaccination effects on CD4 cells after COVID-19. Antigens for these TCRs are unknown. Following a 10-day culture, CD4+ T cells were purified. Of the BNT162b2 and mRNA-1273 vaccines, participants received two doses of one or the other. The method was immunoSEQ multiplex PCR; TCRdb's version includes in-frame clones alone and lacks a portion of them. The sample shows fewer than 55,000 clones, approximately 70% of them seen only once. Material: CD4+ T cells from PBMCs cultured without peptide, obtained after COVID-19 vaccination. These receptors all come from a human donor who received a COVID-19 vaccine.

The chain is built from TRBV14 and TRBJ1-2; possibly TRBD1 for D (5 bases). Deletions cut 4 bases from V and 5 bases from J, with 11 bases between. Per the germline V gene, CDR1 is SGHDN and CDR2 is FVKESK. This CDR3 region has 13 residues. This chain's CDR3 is CASSPDRIYGYTF. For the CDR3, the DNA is TGTGCCAGCAGCCCCGACAGAATTTATGGCTACACCTTC.

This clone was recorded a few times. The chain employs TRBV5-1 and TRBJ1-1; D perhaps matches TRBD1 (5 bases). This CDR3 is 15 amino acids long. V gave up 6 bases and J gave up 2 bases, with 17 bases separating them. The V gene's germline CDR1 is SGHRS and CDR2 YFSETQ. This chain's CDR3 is CASNTPPDSNTEAFF. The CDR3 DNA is TGCGCCAGCAATACACCCCCTGACAGCAACACTGAAGCTTTCTTT.

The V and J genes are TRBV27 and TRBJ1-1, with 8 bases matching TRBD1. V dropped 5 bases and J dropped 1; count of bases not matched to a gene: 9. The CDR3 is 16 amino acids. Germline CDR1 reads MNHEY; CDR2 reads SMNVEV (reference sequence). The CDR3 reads CASSQRQGPGNTEAFF. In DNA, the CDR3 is TGTGCCAGCAGTCAACGACAGGGGCCTGGGAACACTGAAGCTTTCTTT.

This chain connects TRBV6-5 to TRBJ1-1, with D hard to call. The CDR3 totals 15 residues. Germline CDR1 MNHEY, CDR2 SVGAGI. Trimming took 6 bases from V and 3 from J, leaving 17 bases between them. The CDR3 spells CASRRVGQFDTEAFF. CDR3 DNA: TGTGCCAGCAGGAGGGTAGGGCAGTTTGACACTGAAGCTTTCTTT.

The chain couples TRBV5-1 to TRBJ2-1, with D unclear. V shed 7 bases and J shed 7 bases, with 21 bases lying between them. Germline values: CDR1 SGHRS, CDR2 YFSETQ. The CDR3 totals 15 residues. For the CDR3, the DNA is TGCGCCAGCCGCCATGGCCGAGCGTTGGTGAATGAGCAGTTCTTC. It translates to CASRHGRALVNEQFF.

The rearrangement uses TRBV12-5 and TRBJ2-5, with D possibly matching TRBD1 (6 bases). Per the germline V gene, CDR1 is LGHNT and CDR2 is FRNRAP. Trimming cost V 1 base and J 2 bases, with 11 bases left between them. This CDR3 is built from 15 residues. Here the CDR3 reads CASGLDRTDQETQYF. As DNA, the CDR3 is TGTGCTAGTGGTTTGGACAGGACAGATCAAGAGACCCAGTACTTC.

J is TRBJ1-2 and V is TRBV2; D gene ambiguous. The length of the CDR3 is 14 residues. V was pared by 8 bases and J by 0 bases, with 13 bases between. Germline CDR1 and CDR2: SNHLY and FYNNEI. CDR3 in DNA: TGTGCCAGCTCTAAGGACGCGGCTAACTATGGCTACACCTTC. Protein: CASSKDAANYGYTF. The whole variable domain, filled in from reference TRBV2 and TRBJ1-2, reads EPEVTQTPSHQVTQMGQEVILRCVPISNHLYFYWYRQILGQKVEFLVSFYNNEISEKSEIFDDQFSVERPDGSNFTLKIRSTKLEDSAMYFCASSKDAANYGYTFGSGTRLTVV.

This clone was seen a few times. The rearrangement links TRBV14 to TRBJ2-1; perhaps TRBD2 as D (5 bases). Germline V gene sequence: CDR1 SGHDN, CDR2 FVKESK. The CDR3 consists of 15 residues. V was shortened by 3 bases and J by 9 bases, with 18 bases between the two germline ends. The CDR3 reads CASSQPGVGMGEQFF. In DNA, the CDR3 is TGTGCCAGCAGCCAGCCCGGGGTCGGCATGGGTGAGCAGTTCTTC.

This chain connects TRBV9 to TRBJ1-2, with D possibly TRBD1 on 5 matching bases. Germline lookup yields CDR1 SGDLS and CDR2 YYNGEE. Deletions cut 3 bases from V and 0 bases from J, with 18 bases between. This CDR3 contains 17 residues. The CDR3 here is CASSDPVGQRSNYGYTF. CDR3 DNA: TGTGCCAGCAGCGACCCTGTGGGGCAGCGGTCTAACTATGGCTACACCTTC.

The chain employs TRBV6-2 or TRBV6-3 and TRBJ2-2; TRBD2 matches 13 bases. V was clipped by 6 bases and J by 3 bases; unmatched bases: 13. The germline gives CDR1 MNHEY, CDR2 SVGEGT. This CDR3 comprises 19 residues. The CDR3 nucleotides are TGTGCCAGCAGGCCTCCACGGACTAGCGGGGGATACTACACCGGGGAGCTGTTTTTT. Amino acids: CASRPPRTSGGYYTGELFF.

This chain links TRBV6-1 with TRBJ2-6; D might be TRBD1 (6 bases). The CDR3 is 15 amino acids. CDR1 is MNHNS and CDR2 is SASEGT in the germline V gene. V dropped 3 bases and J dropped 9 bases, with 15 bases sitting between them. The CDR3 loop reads CASSDPSQGDNVLTF. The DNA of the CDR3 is TGTGCCAGCAGTGACCCCTCACAGGGTGACAACGTCCTGACTTTC.

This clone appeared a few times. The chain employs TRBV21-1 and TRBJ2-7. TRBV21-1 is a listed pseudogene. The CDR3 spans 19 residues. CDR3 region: CASSKRFLLELGNPYEQYF. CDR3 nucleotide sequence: TGTGCCAGCAGCAAAAGGTTTCTCCTAGAATTGGGCAACCCCTACGAGCAGTACTTC.

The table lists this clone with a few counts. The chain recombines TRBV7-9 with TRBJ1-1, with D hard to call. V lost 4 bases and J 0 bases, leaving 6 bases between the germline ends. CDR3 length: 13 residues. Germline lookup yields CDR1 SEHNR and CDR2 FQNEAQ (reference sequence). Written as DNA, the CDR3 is TGTGCCAGCAGCTCTGGGATGAACACTGAAGCTTTCTTT. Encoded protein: CASSSGMNTEAFF.

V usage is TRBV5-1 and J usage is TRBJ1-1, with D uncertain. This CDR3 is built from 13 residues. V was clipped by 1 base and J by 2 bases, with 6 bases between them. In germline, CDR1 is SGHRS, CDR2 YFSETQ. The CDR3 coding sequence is TGCGCCAGCAGCTTGACAGCCAACACTGAAGCTTTCTTT. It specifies CASSLTANTEAFF.

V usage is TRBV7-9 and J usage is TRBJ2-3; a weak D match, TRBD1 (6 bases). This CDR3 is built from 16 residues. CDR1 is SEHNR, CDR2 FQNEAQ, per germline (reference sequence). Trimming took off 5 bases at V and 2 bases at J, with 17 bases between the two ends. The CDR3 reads CASSRVRDTTTDTQYF. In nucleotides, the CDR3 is TGTGCCAGCAGCAGAGTGAGGGACACGACCACAGATACGCAGTATTTT.

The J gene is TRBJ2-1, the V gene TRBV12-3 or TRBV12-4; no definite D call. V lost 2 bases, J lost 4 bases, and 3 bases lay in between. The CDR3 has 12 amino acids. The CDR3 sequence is CASSLWYNEQFF. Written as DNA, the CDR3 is TGTGCCAGCAGTTTATGGTACAATGAGCAGTTCTTC.

The CDR3, as DNA: TGTGCCAGCAGCGTAGCTGCGAGTGGTACGCAGTATTTT. This codes for CASSVAASGTQYF. The chain combines TRBV9 with TRBJ2-3; no firm D call. CDR3 size: 13 residues. Germline V gives CDR1 SGDLS, CDR2 YYNGEE. Trimming left V 0 bases short and J 8 bases short, with 10 bases between.

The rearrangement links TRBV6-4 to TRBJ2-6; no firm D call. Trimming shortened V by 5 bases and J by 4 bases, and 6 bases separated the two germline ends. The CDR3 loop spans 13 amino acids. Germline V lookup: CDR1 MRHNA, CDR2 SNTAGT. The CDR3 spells CASSPRGANVLTF. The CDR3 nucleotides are TGTGCCAGCAGTCCCAGGGGGGCCAACGTCCTGACTTTC.

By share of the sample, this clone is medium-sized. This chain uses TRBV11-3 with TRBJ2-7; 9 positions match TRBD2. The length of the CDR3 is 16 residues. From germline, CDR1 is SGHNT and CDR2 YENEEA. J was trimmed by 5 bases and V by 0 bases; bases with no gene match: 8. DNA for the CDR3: TGTGCCAGCAGCTTAGATGGGCGGGAGGGCCGCGACGAGCAGTACTTC. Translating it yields CASSLDGREGRDEQYF.

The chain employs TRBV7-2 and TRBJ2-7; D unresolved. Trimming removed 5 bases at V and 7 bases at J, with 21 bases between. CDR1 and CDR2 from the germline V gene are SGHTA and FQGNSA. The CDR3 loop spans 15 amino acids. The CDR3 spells CASSEDHWAQEEQYF. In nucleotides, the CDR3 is TGTGCCAGCAGCGAAGACCACTGGGCCCAGGAGGAGCAGTACTTC.

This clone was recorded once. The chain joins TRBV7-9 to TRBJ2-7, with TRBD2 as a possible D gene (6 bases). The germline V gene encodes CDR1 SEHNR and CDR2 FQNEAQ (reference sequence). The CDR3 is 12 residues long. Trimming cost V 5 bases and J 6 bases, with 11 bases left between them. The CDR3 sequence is CASSRQEGEQYF. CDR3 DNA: TGTGCCAGCAGCCGTCAGGAGGGCGAGCAGTACTTC.

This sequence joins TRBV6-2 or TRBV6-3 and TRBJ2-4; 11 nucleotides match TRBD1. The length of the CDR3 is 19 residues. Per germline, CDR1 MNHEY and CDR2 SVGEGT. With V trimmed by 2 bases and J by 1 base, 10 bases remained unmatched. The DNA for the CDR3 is TGTGCCAGCAGTTACATCGGGACAGGGGGGGAAAGGGCCAAAAACATTCAGTACTTC. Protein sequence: CASSYIGTGGERAKNIQYF.

CDR3 amino acids: CASSPRTSGGNEQFF. The CDR3 DNA reads as TGTGCCAGCAGCCCACGGACTAGCGGGGGCAATGAGCAGTTCTTC. The V and J genes are TRBV5-4 and TRBJ2-1; 13 bases map to TRBD2. Germline V gene data show CDR1 as SGHNT and CDR2 as YYREEE (reference sequence). This CDR3 region has 15 residues. V was clipped by 4 bases and J by 6 bases; unmatched bases: 4.

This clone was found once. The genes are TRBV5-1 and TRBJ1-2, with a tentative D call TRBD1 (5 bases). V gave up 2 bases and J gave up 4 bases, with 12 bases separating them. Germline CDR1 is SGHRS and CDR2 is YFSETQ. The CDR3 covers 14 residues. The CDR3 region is CASSFGAVTYGYTF. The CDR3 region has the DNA TGCGCCAGCAGCTTTGGGGCGGTAACCTATGGCTACACCTTC.

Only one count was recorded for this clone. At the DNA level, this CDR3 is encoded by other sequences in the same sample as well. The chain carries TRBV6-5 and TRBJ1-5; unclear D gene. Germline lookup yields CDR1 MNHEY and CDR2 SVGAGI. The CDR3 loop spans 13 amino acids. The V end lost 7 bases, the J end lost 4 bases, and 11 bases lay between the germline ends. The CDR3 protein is CASNPTGNQPQHF. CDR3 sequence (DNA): TGTGCCAGCAACCCGACGGGGAATCAGCCCCAGCATTTT.

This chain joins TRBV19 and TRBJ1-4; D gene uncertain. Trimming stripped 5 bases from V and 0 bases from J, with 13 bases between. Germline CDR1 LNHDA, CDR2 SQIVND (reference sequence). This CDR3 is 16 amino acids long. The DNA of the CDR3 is TGTGCCAGTAGTGCGGGCCGAAGGGCAACTAATGAAAAACTGTTTTTT. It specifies CASSAGRRATNEKLFF.

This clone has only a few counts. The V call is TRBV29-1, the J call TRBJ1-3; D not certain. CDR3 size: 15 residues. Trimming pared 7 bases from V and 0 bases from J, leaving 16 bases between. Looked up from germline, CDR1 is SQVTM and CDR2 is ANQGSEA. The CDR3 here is CSAGMRPSSGNTIYF. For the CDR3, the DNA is TGCAGCGCGGGTATGAGGCCAAGCTCTGGAAACACCATATATTTT.